These 24 T cell receptor beta chains were all obtained from the same sample, sequenced in a study of low-dose radiotherapy and immunotherapy resistance in tumors. First-strand cDNA used TRAV- and TRBV-specific primers, covering alpha and beta chains. A constant-region primer paired with the V-primer adapter amplified TCRs over about 19 PCR cycles. TCRdb recomputed calls from the reads with MiXCR, one row per CDR3 protein. The table shows around 10,000 distinct CDR3 sequences, with 65% occurring only once. These receptors came from a human donor with advanced metastatic prostate, ovarian, gallbladder or colorectal cancer (not recorded which). This table probably holds off-target reads from a library built for another chain.

The V and J genes are TRBV20-1 and TRBJ2-1, with 11 bases identical to TRBD2. Germline values: CDR1 DFQATT, CDR2 SNEGSKA (reference sequence). The trim removed 5 bases at V and 4 bases at J, leaving 4 bases unmatched. This CDR3 has 14 residues. This CDR3 is CSAQTSGRYNEQFF. The CDR3, as DNA: TGCAGTGCTCAAACTAGCGGGAGATACAATGAGCAGTTCTTC.

This chain connects TRBV10-3 to TRBJ2-5; the D call may be TRBD1 or TRBD2 (5 bases each). The CDR3 is 14 amino acids. The germline V gene encodes CDR1 ENHRY and CDR2 SYGVKD. V lost 0 bases to trimming and J lost 5 bases, with 10 bases between them. The CDR3 sequence: CAISESGREETQYF. The CDR3, as DNA: TGTGCCATCAGTGAGTCCGGCAGGGAGGAGACCCAGTACTTC.

This rearrangement joins TRBV7-2 to TRBJ2-5, with TRBD1 matching 8 bases. The ends lost 8 bases at V and 3 bases at J; junction bases unmatched: 5. There are 13 residues in the CDR3. CDR1 is SGHTA, CDR2 FQGNSA, per germline. The CDR3 region has the DNA TGTGCCAGCGGACGACAGGGGAAAGAGACCCAGTACTTC. Translation gives CASGRQGKETQYF.

V gene TRBV5-1 combines with J gene TRBJ2-7; TRBD1 matches 7 bases. This CDR3 comprises 15 residues. CDR1 SGHRS and CDR2 YFSETQ come from the germline V gene. The J segment lost 4 bases and the V segment lost 4 bases, leaving 11 bases of the junction unmatched. The CDR3 protein is CASSTTGTFSYEQYF. CDR3 DNA: TGCGCCAGCAGCACGACAGGGACCTTTAGTTACGAGCAGTACTTC.

The V call is TRBV6-2 or TRBV6-3, the J call TRBJ2-5, with 9 bases that match TRBD2. V shed 5 bases, J shed 4 bases, and the junction held 11 bases outside the gene matches. CDR1 and CDR2 from the germline V gene are MNHEY and SVGEGT. The length of the CDR3 is 16 residues. This CDR3 reads CASSGGLAGYGETQYF. The DNA for the CDR3 is TGTGCCAGCAGTGGGGGGCTAGCGGGGTACGGAGAGACCCAGTACTTC.

Here the CDR3 reads CASSKVDRGNNSPLHF. The CDR3 DNA sequence: TGTGCCAGCAGCAAAGTGGACAGGGGTAATAATTCACCCCTCCACTTT. The rearrangement uses TRBV21-1 and TRBJ1-6; TRBD1 reflects the table's D call only, with no check against the DNA. TRBV21-1 represents a pseudogene. There are 16 residues in the CDR3.

This clonotype has only one observation. This chain connects TRBV18 to TRBJ1-4; 8 nucleotides align to TRBD1. Germline CDR1 is KGHSH and CDR2 is LQKENI. This CDR3 region has 17 residues. The ends lost 3 bases at V and 8 bases at J; junction bases unmatched: 14. Here the CDR3 DNA reads TGTGCCAGCTCACCGTACCCTATCAGGGGGCGCGGGGAAAAACTGTTTTTT. Translating gives CASSPYPIRGRGEKLFF. Filled out from reference TRBV18 and TRBJ1-4, the complete variable domain reads NAGVMQNPRHLVRRRGQEARLRCSPMKGHSHVYWYRQLPEEGLKFMVYLQKENIIDESGMPKERFSAEFPKEGPSILRIQQVVRGDSAAYFCASSPYPIRGRGEKLFFGSGTQLSVL.

The chain combines TRBV6-6 with TRBJ2-1; D might be TRBD2 (6 bases). This CDR3 is 12 amino acids long. In germline, CDR1 is MNHNY, CDR2 SVGAGI (reference sequence). The V end lost 7 bases, the J end lost 9 bases, and 13 bases lay between the germline ends. The CDR3 region is CASKTGEGEQFF. DNA for the CDR3: TGTGCCAGCAAAACGGGGGAAGGTGAGCAGTTCTTC.

The gene calls are TRBV9 and TRBJ1-1; no definite D call. The V end lost 0 bases, the J end lost 3 bases, and 6 bases lay between the germline ends. Germline assignment: CDR1 SGDLS and CDR2 YYNGEE. CDR3 length equals 13 residues. The CDR3 here is CASSVGRDTEAFF. The CDR3 DNA reads as TGTGCCAGCAGCGTAGGCCGGGACACTGAAGCTTTCTTT.

The V call is TRBV19, the J call TRBJ2-5; D uncertain. Germline-derived CDR1 and CDR2 are LNHDA and SQIVND (reference sequence). Trimming shortened V by 5 bases and J by 1 base, and 8 bases separated the two germline ends. The CDR3 has 13 amino acids. In DNA, the CDR3 is TGTGCCAGTAGTCGGAACCTCCAAGAGACCCAGTACTTC. Its translation: CASSRNLQETQYF.

The chain couples TRBV11-3 to TRBJ2-1; 10 nucleotides align to TRBD2. V shed 5 bases and J 2 bases; nucleotides not matched to a gene: 6. Germline CDR1 and CDR2: SGHNT and YENEEA. The CDR3 has 16 amino acids. As DNA, the CDR3 is TGTGCCAGCAGCCCCCGACTAGCGGGCCCCTACAATGAGCAGTTCTTC. It specifies CASSPRLAGPYNEQFF.

The chain links TRBV6-2 or TRBV6-3 to TRBJ1-2; D is unclear. V lost 5 bases and J 3 bases, leaving 10 bases between the germline ends. The CDR3 covers 13 residues. The germline CDR1 and CDR2 sequences are MNHEY and SVGEGT. The CDR3 DNA reads as TGTGCCAGCAGTAAAGGCTCGGACTATGGCTACACCTTC. This encodes CASSKGSDYGYTF.

This clonotype turned up a few times. V and J are TRBV6-1 and TRBJ2-2; the match to TRBD1 covers 7 bases. V was clipped by 5 bases and J by 0 bases; unmatched bases: 6. CDR3 length: 16 residues. Germline assignment: CDR1 MNHNS and CDR2 SASEGT. The CDR3 nucleotides read TGTGCCAGCAGTAACACAGGGGCTGCGAACACCGGGGAGCTGTTTTTT. This encodes CASSNTGAANTGELFF.

The chain combines TRBV7-3 with TRBJ1-6; weak D call: TRBD1 (6 bases). This CDR3 comprises 16 residues. V lost 5 bases, J lost 8 bases, and 19 bases lay in between. Germline V gene sequence: CDR1 SGHTA, CDR2 FQGTGA. The CDR3 loop is CASSPQGGRYDSPLHF. CDR3 bases: TGTGCCAGCAGCCCACAAGGGGGGCGCTACGATTCACCCCTCCACTTT. Combining the CDR3 with reference TRBV7-3 and TRBJ1-6 gives the whole variable domain GAGVSQTPSNKVTEKGKYVELRCDPISGHTALYWYRQSLGQGPEFLIYFQGTGAADDSGLPNDRFFAVRPEGSVSTLKIQRTERGDSAVYLCASSPQGGRYDSPLHFGNGTRLTVT.

This clonotype is a singleton in its sample. The chain joins TRBV15 to TRBJ1-6; no clear D. V was cut by 1 base and J by 7 bases, with 11 bases left in between. This CDR3 region has 15 residues. From germline, CDR1 is LNHNV and CDR2 YYDKDF (reference sequence). The CDR3 sequence: CATSRGGSQNSPLHF. CDR3 nucleotide sequence: TGTGCCACCAGCAGAGGCGGGTCACAAAATTCACCCCTCCACTTT.

The chain employs TRBV6-6 and TRBJ1-2, with 8 positions matching TRBD1. This CDR3 is built from 13 residues. Germline CDR1 is MNHNY and CDR2 is SVGAGI (reference sequence). Trimming removed 8 bases from V and 4 bases from J; junction bases left unmatched: 6. This CDR3 reads CASADRESYGYTF. The CDR3 DNA is TGTGCCAGCGCGGACAGGGAAAGCTATGGCTACACCTTC.

The V gene is TRBV7-2, the J gene TRBJ2-7; either TRBD1 or TRBD2 may supply D (6 bases each). Germline-derived CDR1 and CDR2 are SGHTA and FQGNSA. V was cut by 5 bases and J by 4 bases, with 18 bases left in between. The CDR3 length is 15 residues. The chain's CDR3 is CASSPQGRGLYEQYF. The CDR3 region has the DNA TGTGCCAGCAGCCCCCAGGGCAGGGGACTGTACGAGCAGTACTTC.

The chain is built from TRBV28 and TRBJ1-5, with TRBD1 identical over 8 bases. V gave up 2 bases and J gave up 2 bases; unmatched junction bases: 2. The germline V gene has CDR1 MDHEN and CDR2 SYDVKM. This CDR3 comprises 15 residues. The CDR3 DNA follows: TGTGCCAGCAGTTTAAGGGGACAGGGCAATCAGCCCCAGCATTTT. Translating it yields CASSLRGQGNQPQHF.

The chain recombines TRBV7-8 with TRBJ1-1, with no clear D. This CDR3 contains 14 residues. The V end was cut by 1 base, the J end by 0 bases, with 6 bases between. Germline V gene data show CDR1 as SGHVS and CDR2 as FQNEAQ. The CDR3 DNA reads TGTGCCAGCAGCTTAGTTCAAATGAACACTGAAGCTTTCTTT. This gives the protein CASSLVQMNTEAFF.

This chain joins TRBV10-3 and TRBJ2-1, with 11 bases fitting TRBD2. The CDR3 extends over 14 amino acids. Per the germline V gene, CDR1 is ENHRY and CDR2 is SYGVKD. Trimming removed 3 bases from V and 7 bases from J; junction bases left unmatched: 2. The CDR3 spells CAISDTSGSNEQFF. In nucleotides, the CDR3 is TGTGCCATCAGTGATACTAGCGGGAGTAATGAGCAGTTCTTC.

The gene calls are TRBV20-1 and TRBJ1-6, with no clear D. This CDR3 region has 14 residues. V lost 3 bases and J 9 bases, leaving 15 bases between the germline ends. Germline-derived CDR1 and CDR2 are DFQATT and SNEGSKA (reference sequence). CDR3 region: CSASATNNASPLHF. CDR3 coding DNA: TGCAGTGCTAGTGCCACAAATAACGCTTCACCCCTCCACTTT.

The table lists this clonotype with a few counts. The genes are TRBV28 and TRBJ2-5; 7 nucleotides line up with TRBD2. The J segment lost 3 bases and the V segment lost 2 bases, leaving 3 bases of the junction unmatched. Germline-derived CDR1 and CDR2 are MDHEN and SYDVKM. CDR3 size: 14 residues. The chain's CDR3 is CASSLIGREETQYF. The CDR3 DNA reads as TGTGCCAGCAGTTTAATAGGGAGGGAAGAGACCCAGTACTTC.

This chain connects TRBV28 to TRBJ2-6, with a possible D match to TRBD1 (5 bases). The CDR3 contains 15 residues. CDR1 is MDHEN and CDR2 is SYDVKM in the germline V gene. V was shortened by 2 bases and J by 4 bases, with 9 bases between the two germline ends. CDR3 in DNA: TGTGCCAGCAGTTTAAGGGGAACCGGGGCCAACGTCCTGACTTTC. Amino acid sequence: CASSLRGTGANVLTF.

The chain combines TRBV11-1 with TRBJ1-6; 8 positions agree with TRBD1. CDR1 is SGHAT and CDR2 is FQDESV in the germline V gene (reference sequence). The CDR3 is made up of 14 amino acids. Trimming cost V 5 bases and J 5 bases; bases outside gene matches: 2. CDR3 DNA: TGTGCCAGCAGCCGGACAGGGAATAATTCACCCCTCCACTTT. Translating it yields CASSRTGNNSPLHF.